Presented here are 21 T cell receptor beta chains from one specimen sequenced in a study of cytomegalovirus exposure and HLA in healthy donors. Clones were sequenced by immunoSEQ multiplex PCR, and TCRdb holds only the in-frame ones, with some missing. Of about 140,000 clones detected, around nine tenths appear once; the ten largest clones hold 7.9%. Sequenced sample: PBMCs. Receptor source: a woman aged 18-29 years in good health and CMV-seropositive.

This chain uses TRBV7-2 with TRBJ1-2; 11 bases agree with TRBD1. The CDR3 sequence is 16 residues long. V dropped 4 bases and J dropped 7; count of bases not matched to a gene: 11. Per germline, CDR1 SGHTA and CDR2 FQGNSA. DNA for the CDR3: TGTGCCAGCAGCTCCTGGACAGGGGGCAAGTCTTTTGGCTACACCTTC. This gives the protein CASSSWTGGKSFGYTF.

This clone showed up just a few times. J is TRBJ2-1 and V is TRBV13, with D unclear. CDR1 PRHDT and CDR2 FYEKMQ come from the germline V gene (reference sequence). The CDR3 spans 13 residues. V was trimmed by 5 bases and J by 7 bases, leaving 12 bases between them. The chain's CDR3 is CASSTLEWNEQFF. The CDR3 region has the DNA TGTGCCAGCAGCACTCTTGAGTGGAATGAGCAGTTCTTC.

The chain couples TRBV7-6 to TRBJ2-1; a possible D gene is TRBD1 (5 bases). Germline V gene data show CDR1 as SGHVS and CDR2 as FNYEAQ. This CDR3 region has 16 residues. V lost 1 base and J lost 2, with 12 bases in between. CDR3 sequence (DNA): TGTGCCAGCAGCTTAGTGGGGCAGGGAACCTACAATGAGCAGTTCTTC. Its protein is CASSLVGQGTYNEQFF. Filled out from reference TRBV7-6 and TRBJ2-1, the complete variable domain reads GAGVSQSPRYKVTKRGQDVALRCDPISGHVSLYWYRQALGQGPEFLTYFNYEAQQDKSGLPNDRFSAERPEGSISTLTIQRTEQRDSAMYRCASSLVGQGTYNEQFFGPGTRLTVL.

This rearrangement joins TRBV18 to TRBJ2-7; no clear D. V was cut by 0 bases and J by 2 bases, with 5 bases left in between. This CDR3 has 13 residues. Germline CDR1 KGHSH, CDR2 LQKENI. The CDR3 DNA sequence: TGTGCCAGCTCACCACCGTCTGCCTACGAGCAGTACTTC. It yields the protein CASSPPSAYEQYF.

The chain combines TRBV28 with TRBJ1-5; D gene unclear. This CDR3 contains 10 residues. The ends were cut back, 7 bases at V and 6 bases at J, with 4 bases in the middle. Per the germline V gene, CDR1 is MDHEN and CDR2 is SYDVKM. CDR3 sequence reads: CASNGQPQHF. The CDR3 DNA follows: TGTGCCAGCAACGGTCAGCCCCAGCATTTT.

About this clone itself: The sample holds other DNA sequences that translate to the same CDR3. The J gene is TRBJ1-1, the V gene TRBV5-1; TRBD1 is a possible D gene (5 bases). The V end lost 3 bases, the J end lost 3 bases, and 9 bases lay between the germline ends. Germline V gene lookup returns CDR1 SGHRS and CDR2 YFSETQ. CDR3 length: 13 residues. The CDR3: CASSWQGHTEAFF. CDR3 coding DNA: TGCGCCAGCAGCTGGCAGGGTCACACTGAAGCTTTCTTT.

The chain combines TRBV5-1 with TRBJ2-1; 9 bases map to TRBD2. The junction had 5 bases not matched to a gene; V was cut back by 5 bases and J by 5 bases. Per the germline V gene, CDR1 is SGHRS and CDR2 is YFSETQ. CDR3 size: 14 residues. The CDR3 region has the DNA TGCGCCAGCAGGTGGCGGGGGGGCCACAATGAGCAGTTCTTC. Translating gives CASRWRGGHNEQFF.

CDR3 in amino acids: CASRAGSSARYEQYF. For the CDR3, the DNA is TGTGCCAGCAGGGCAGGAAGCAGTGCGCGTTACGAGCAGTACTTC. This rearrangement joins TRBV2 to TRBJ2-7; D gene uncertain. The CDR3 has 15 residues. The germline V gene encodes CDR1 SNHLY and CDR2 FYNNEI. Trimming removed 6 bases from V and 4 bases from J, with 19 bases in between. Using reference TRBV2 and TRBJ2-7 for the parts outside the CDR3, the full variable domain is EPEVTQTPSHQVTQMGQEVILRCVPISNHLYFYWYRQILGQKVEFLVSFYNNEISEKSEIFDDQFSVERPDGSNFTLKIRSTKLEDSAMYFCASRAGSSARYEQYFGPGTRLTVT.

This clone was detected only a few times. The CDR3 region is CASSLGFSLAVGKNIQYF. The CDR3 DNA reads as TGTGCCAGCAGCTTAGGTTTTTCACTAGCGGTTGGGAAAAACATTCAGTACTTC. V usage is TRBV11-2 and J usage is TRBJ2-4; 8 bases line up with TRBD2. The CDR3 spans 18 residues. Germline-derived CDR1 and CDR2 are SGHAT and FQNNGV. The J segment lost 4 bases and the V segment lost 1 base, leaving 12 bases of the junction unmatched.

The CDR3 protein is CASRAGGVQEQFF. In nucleotides, the CDR3 is TGCGCCAGCCGAGCGGGAGGGGTACAAGAGCAGTTCTTC. This chain links TRBV5-1 with TRBJ2-1; 10 positions agree with TRBD2. In germline, CDR1 is SGHRS, CDR2 YFSETQ. The CDR3 extends over 13 amino acids. V shed 7 bases, J shed 10 bases, and the junction held 8 bases outside the gene matches.

The rearrangement joins TRBV4-1 to TRBJ2-6; D is undetermined. CDR1 is MGHRA and CDR2 is YSYEKL in the germline V gene. The V end lost 1 base, the J end lost 4 bases, and 8 bases lay between the germline ends. The CDR3 is 15 residues long. CDR3 coding DNA: TGCGCCAGCAGCCAAGGGCAACCCGGGGCCAACGTCCTGACTTTC. Protein: CASSQGQPGANVLTF.

This chain joins TRBV5-4 and TRBJ1-4; TRBD1 is a possible D gene (5 bases). Germline V lookup: CDR1 SGHNT, CDR2 YYREEE (reference sequence). V lost 3 bases and J lost 3, with 18 bases in between. The CDR3 has 17 residues. The CDR3 protein is CASSSPPGQGANEKLFF. CDR3 nucleotides: TGTGCCAGCAGCTCCCCCCCCGGGCAAGGGGCTAATGAAAAACTGTTTTTT.

J is TRBJ2-2 and V is TRBV19; tentatively, D is TRBD2 (6 bases). CDR1 is LNHDA and CDR2 is SQIVND in the germline V gene (reference sequence). The CDR3 covers 14 residues. Deletions cut 7 bases from V and 7 bases from J, with 16 bases between. CDR3 in amino acids: CASIGGGVGGELFF. Written as DNA, the CDR3 is TGTGCCAGTATCGGCGGCGGGGTGGGCGGGGAGCTGTTTTTT.

Regarding this clone: Different DNA sequences within this sample yield the same CDR3. This sequence joins TRBV28 and TRBJ2-7, with TRBD2 identical over 7 bases. This CDR3 spans 14 amino acids. CDR1 MDHEN and CDR2 SYDVKM come from the germline V gene. The junction had 3 bases not matched to a gene; V was cut back by 2 bases and J by 2 bases. The CDR3 region has the DNA TGTGCCAGCAGTTTAGGGGGGGGTCCCTACGAGCAGTACTTC. Translation gives CASSLGGGPYEQYF.

The DNA of the CDR3 is TGTGCCAGCTCATCTGTTATGACTAGCGGGGGACCGAGGGTAGTCAACATTCAGTACTTC. It specifies CASSSVMTSGGPRVVNIQYF. V usage is TRBV18 and J usage is TRBJ2-4, with 12 positions matching TRBD2. V lost 5 bases to trimming and J lost 7 bases; unmatched junction nucleotides: 21. Germline assignment: CDR1 KGHSH and CDR2 LQKENI. The CDR3 consists of 20 residues.

This clone was detected only once. The gene calls are TRBV11-2 and TRBJ2-7; TRBD1 might be the D (6 bases). Between the trimmed V and J ends, which lost 4 bases and 2 bases, there was a span of 18 bases. Germline CDR1 is SGHAT and CDR2 is FQNNGV. The CDR3 extends over 16 amino acids. The CDR3 nucleotides are TGTGCCAGCAGCTCCCCACCCGACAGGAATACCTACGAGCAGTACTTC. This encodes CASSSPPDRNTYEQYF.

J is TRBJ1-1 and V is TRBV27; D uncertain. CDR3 length equals 17 residues. Trimming took 4 bases from V and 2 from J, leaving 20 bases between them. Germline values: CDR1 MNHEY, CDR2 SMNVEV (reference sequence). The CDR3: CASSSPPRSGSNTEAFF. As DNA, the CDR3 is TGTGCCAGCAGTTCTCCCCCACGAAGCGGATCAAACACTGAAGCTTTCTTT.

The V gene is TRBV6-1, the J gene TRBJ1-5, with 7 bases fitting TRBD1. Germline CDR1 and CDR2: MNHNS and SASEGT. The trim removed 6 bases at V and 2 bases at J, leaving 7 bases unmatched. CDR3 size: 15 residues. CDR3 protein: CASRPGTVGNQPQHF. The CDR3 nucleotides read TGTGCCAGCAGACCCGGGACAGTTGGCAATCAGCCCCAGCATTTT.

The chain has TRBV6-1 and TRBJ1-1, with D perhaps TRBD1 (5 bases). Trimming took 6 bases from V and 4 from J, leaving 15 bases between them. Germline values: CDR1 MNHNS, CDR2 SASEGT. The CDR3 extends over 14 amino acids. For the CDR3, the DNA is TGTGCCAGCAGAGGGCAGGGTGGTGCCACTGAAGCTTTCTTT. It translates to CASRGQGGATEAFF.

The rearrangement uses TRBV5-6 and TRBJ1-5; a weak D match, TRBD1 (6 bases). V was shortened by 0 bases and J by 9 bases, with 16 bases between the two germline ends. CDR1 and CDR2 (germline): SGHDT, YYEEEE. This CDR3 contains 15 residues. The CDR3 bases are TGTGCCAGCAGCTTGGCCGGGGGGCTAGAGGGGCCCCAGCATTTT. Translating gives CASSLAGGLEGPQHF.

This chain links TRBV11-3 with TRBJ2-7, with 8 bases that match TRBD1. The CDR3 spans 15 residues. With 4 bases clipped from V and 5 bases from J, the junction kept 10 bases outside the gene matches. Germline V gene lookup returns CDR1 SGHNT and CDR2 YENEEA. In DNA form, the CDR3 reads TGTGCCAGCAGCTCGCCTCGGCAGGGGGCCCACGAGCAGTACTTC. This translates into CASSSPRQGAHEQYF.